A selection of T cell receptor beta chains follows, all from one sample in a study of cytomegalovirus exposure and HLA in healthy donors. Generated by immunoSEQ multiplex PCR, the TCRdb table keeps only in-frame clones and is missing some. The table has just under 75,000 clones, around 94% seen once. Material for sequencing was PBMCs. Every receptor here comes from a woman under 30 in good health and CMV-seropositive. Each CDR3 is given with its conserved first and last residue. The D gene is left open where the match is weak. Size tells how often a clone was seen (once, few, many) or the class of an expanded clone, and some rows leave it out.

j_call | d_call | clone_size | v_call | cdr3_aa | cdr3_nt
TRBJ2-4 | TRBD1 | - | TRBV6-6 | CASSYLYGTVIMF | TGTGCCAGCAGTTACTTATACGGGACAGTCATCATGTTC
TRBJ1-6 | TRBD1 | - | TRBV5-1 | CASSLQGDNSPLHF | TGCGCCAGCAGCTTACAGGGGGATAATTCACCCCTCCACTTT
TRBJ1-1 | TRBD1 | - | TRBV28 | CASILGQGKAFF | TGTGCCAGCATCTTAGGACAGGGAAAAGCTTTCTTT
TRBJ2-1 | - | - | TRBV7-6 | CASSLVVTPGVNEQFF | TGTGCCAGCAGCTTAGTGGTTACCCCGGGAGTCAATGAGCAGTTCTTC
TRBJ1-1 | TRBD1 | - | TRBV27 | CASSLSKRQGSDTEAFF | TGTGCCAGCAGTTTATCCAAGAGACAGGGATCGGACACTGAAGCTTTCTTT
TRBJ1-5 | - | - | TRBV28 | CASSLSAVGANSNQPQHF | TGTGCCAGCAGTTTATCCGCTGTGGGGGCGAATAGCAATCAGCCCCAGCATTTT
TRBJ2-3 | TRBD2 | - | TRBV6-4 | CASSTHSGSGTDTQYF | TGTGCCAGCAGTACCCATAGCGGGAGCGGCACAGATACGCAGTATTTT
TRBJ2-7 | - | - | TRBV5-1 | CASRAGGGLYEQYF | TGCGCCAGCAGGGCCGGAGGGGGCTTGTACGAGCAGTACTTC
TRBJ1-2 | - | - | TRBV21-1 | CASSKPRHVGDYGYTF | TGTGCCAGCAGCAAACCTAGACACGTCGGGGACTATGGCTACACCTTC
TRBJ2-5 | TRBD2 | - | TRBV6-5 | CASSPRTSGKETQYF | TGTGCCAGCAGTCCCCGGACTAGCGGGAAAGAGACCCAGTACTTC
TRBJ2-1 | - | once | TRBV28 | CASSLLREVVYNEQFF | TGTGCCAGCAGTTTACTTAGGGAGGTGGTATACAATGAGCAGTTCTTC
TRBJ2-1 | - | - | TRBV7-9 | CASSLEGVQFF | TGTGCCAGCAGCCTCGAGGGGGTGCAGTTCTTC
TRBJ1-5 | TRBD1 | - | TRBV19 | CASSAGQYSNQPQHF | TGTGCCAGTAGTGCGGGACAGTATAGCAATCAGCCCCAGCATTTT
TRBJ2-5 | - | - | TRBV6-4 | CARQDQETQYF | TGTGCCAGACAGGATCAAGAGACCCAGTACTTC
TRBJ2-5 | TRBD2 | - | TRBV5-4 | CASSSGLAGGPETQYF | TGTGCCAGCAGCTCCGGACTAGCGGGGGGGCCAGAGACCCAGTACTTC
TRBJ2-7 | - | - | TRBV19 | CASSIRQFGYEQYF | TGTGCCAGTAGTATACGACAGTTCGGGTACGAGCAGTACTTC
TRBJ1-3 | TRBD1 | - | TRBV2 | CASSEALFRGQGPNGNTIYF | TGTGCCAGCAGTGAAGCGCTTTTCAGGGGACAGGGACCTAATGGAAACACCATATATTTT
TRBJ1-6 | - | - | TRBV20-1 | CSARRQADLHF | TGCAGTGCTAGAAGACAGGCGGACCTCCACTTT
TRBJ2-7 | - | - | TRBV6-1 | CASSEAFSEGNYEQYF | TGTGCCAGCAGTGAAGCGTTCTCGGAGGGAAACTACGAGCAGTACTTC
TRBJ1-3 | - | - | TRBV27 | CASSFRGGGNTIYF | TGTGCCAGCAGCTTCAGGGGAGGGGGAAACACCATATATTTT
TRBJ2-5 | TRBD2 | - | TRBV11-2 | CASSGGLAEETQYF | TGTGCCAGCAGCGGGGGACTAGCGGAAGAGACCCAGTACTTC
TRBJ1-1 | - | - | TRBV6-6 | CASSYLGQMNTEAFF | TGTGCCAGCAGTTACTTAGGACAGATGAACACTGAAGCTTTCTTT
TRBJ1-4 | - | - | TRBV2 | CASSEPRQREKLFF | TGTGCCAGCAGTGAACCCCGACAGCGTGAAAAACTGTTTTTT
TRBJ1-6 | TRBD1 | - | TRBV7-8 | CASSRTAGGNSPLHF | TGTGCCAGCAGCCGGACAGCAGGGGGCAATTCACCCCTCCACTTT
TRBJ2-7 | TRBD1 | - | TRBV27 | CASRKGQGLGEQYF | TGTGCCAGCAGGAAGGGACAGGGGTTAGGGGAGCAGTACTTC
TRBJ1-2 | - | - | TRBV19 | CASSIGPIYGYTF | TGTGCCAGTAGTATAGGCCCTATCTATGGCTACACCTTC
TRBJ1-1 | - | - | TRBV19 | CASSRTNTEAFF | TGTGCCAGTAGTCGTACAAACACTGAAGCTTTCTTT
TRBJ2-3 | - | - | TRBV6-5 | CASSQGGTQYF | TGTGCCAGCAGCCAAGGGGGTACGCAGTATTTT
TRBJ1-2 | TRBD1 | - | TRBV27 | CASSFAGGLSGYTF | TGTGCCAGCAGTTTTGCAGGGGGCTTATCCGGCTACACCTTC
TRBJ1-1 | TRBD1 | - | TRBV5-6 | CASSPNGGGLGTEAFF | TGTGCCAGCAGCCCTAACGGAGGGGGCTTGGGGACTGAAGCTTTCTTT
TRBJ1-3 | - | - | TRBV7-9 | CASSLFIVTSGNTIYF | TGTGCCAGCAGCTTATTCATTGTGACAAGTGGAAACACCATATATTTT
TRBJ2-7 | TRBD2 | - | TRBV4-1 | CASSRGLANYEQYF | TGCGCCAGCAGCCGGGGACTAGCGAACTACGAGCAGTACTTC
TRBJ1-1 | - | - | TRBV7-6 | CASSLEFMDRRTEAFF | TGTGCCAGCAGCTTAGAGTTCATGGACAGAAGGACTGAAGCTTTCTTT
TRBJ1-1 | - | - | TRBV7-9 | CASSHHQTPTGNTEAFF | TGTGCCAGCAGCCACCACCAAACCCCGACAGGGAACACTGAAGCTTTCTTT
TRBJ1-1 | TRBD1 | once | TRBV5-6 | CASSPQGQGFTRAFF | TGTGCCAGCAGCCCACAAGGACAGGGCTTTACTAGGGCTTTCTTT
TRBJ2-3 | - | - | TRBV7-8 | CASSLLGGLPRSTDTQYF | TGTGCCAGCAGCTTATTGGGTGGGCTCCCAAGAAGCACAGATACGCAGTATTTT
TRBJ1-1 | - | - | TRBV19 | CASSPGTPNTEAFF | TGTGCCAGTAGTCCCGGGACTCCGAACACTGAAGCTTTCTTT
TRBJ1-5 | TRBD1 | - | TRBV6-1 | CASRDRGGSDQPQHF | TGTGCCAGCAGAGACAGGGGGGGTAGCGATCAGCCCCAGCATTTT
TRBJ1-1 | - | - | TRBV2 | CASRKTQTNTEAFF | TGTGCCAGCAGGAAGACACAAACTAACACTGAAGCTTTCTTT
TRBJ1-5 | - | - | TRBV5-4 | CASSPRLFCSNQPQHF | TGTGCCAGCAGCCCCCGGTTGTTCTGTAGCAATCAGCCCCAGCATTTT
TRBJ2-1 | TRBD2 | - | TRBV5-4 | CASSFPSGGGSYNEQFF | TGTGCCAGCAGCTTCCCTAGCGGGGGGGGCTCCTACAATGAGCAGTTCTTC
TRBJ2-5 | TRBD1 | - | TRBV30 | CAWSLTGKETQYF | TGTGCCTGGAGCTTGACAGGGAAGGAGACCCAGTACTTC
TRBJ2-1 | - | - | TRBV2 | CASSEAGGPYNEQFF | TGTGCCAGCAGTGAAGCGGGGGGGCCCTACAATGAGCAGTTCTTC
TRBJ1-1 | - | few | TRBV5-1 | CASSLDTGTEAFF | TGCGCCAGCAGCTTGGATACAGGGACTGAAGCTTTCTTT
TRBJ1-5 | TRBD1 | - | TRBV19 | CASTGTGVNQPQHF | TGTGCCAGTACTGGGACAGGCGTAAATCAGCCCCAGCATTTT
TRBJ2-3 | TRBD2 | - | TRBV4-2 | CASSRSGGIDTQYF | TGTGCCAGCAGCCGTAGCGGGGGGATCGATACGCAGTATTTT